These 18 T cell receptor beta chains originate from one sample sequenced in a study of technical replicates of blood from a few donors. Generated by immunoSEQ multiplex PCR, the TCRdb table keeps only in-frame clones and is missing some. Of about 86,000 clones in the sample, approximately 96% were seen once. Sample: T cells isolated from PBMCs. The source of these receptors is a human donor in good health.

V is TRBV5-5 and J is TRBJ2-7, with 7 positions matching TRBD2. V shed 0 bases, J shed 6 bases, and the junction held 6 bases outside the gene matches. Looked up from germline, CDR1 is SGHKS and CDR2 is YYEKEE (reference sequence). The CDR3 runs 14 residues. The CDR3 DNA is TGTGCCAGCAGCTTGGCAGGGACTATTTCCGAGCAGTACTTC. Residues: CASSLAGTISEQYF. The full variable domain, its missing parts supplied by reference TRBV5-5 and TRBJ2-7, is DAGVTQSPTHLIKTRGQQVTLRCSPISGHKSVSWYQQVLGQGPQFIFQYYEKEERGRGNFPDRFSARQFPNYSSELNVNALLLGDSALYLCASSLAGTISEQYFGPGTRLTVT.

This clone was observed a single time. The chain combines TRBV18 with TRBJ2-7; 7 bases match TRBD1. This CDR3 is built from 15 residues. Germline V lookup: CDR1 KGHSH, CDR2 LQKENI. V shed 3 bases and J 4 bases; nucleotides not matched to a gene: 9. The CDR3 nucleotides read TGTGCCAGCTCACCCGGACAGGTCGGGCTGTACGAGCAGTACTTC. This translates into CASSPGQVGLYEQYF.

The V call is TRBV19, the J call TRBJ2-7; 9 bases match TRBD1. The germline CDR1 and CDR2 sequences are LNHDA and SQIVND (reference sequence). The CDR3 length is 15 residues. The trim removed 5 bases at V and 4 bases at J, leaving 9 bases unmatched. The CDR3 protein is CASSASGTGFYEQYF. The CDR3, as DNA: TGTGCCAGTAGTGCTTCCGGGACAGGGTTTTACGAGCAGTACTTC.

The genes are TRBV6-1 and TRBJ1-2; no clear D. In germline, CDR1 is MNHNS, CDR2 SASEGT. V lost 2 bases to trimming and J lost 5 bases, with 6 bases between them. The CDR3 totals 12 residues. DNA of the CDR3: TGTGCCAGCAGTGAATATTTGTATGGCTACACCTTC. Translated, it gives CASSEYLYGYTF.

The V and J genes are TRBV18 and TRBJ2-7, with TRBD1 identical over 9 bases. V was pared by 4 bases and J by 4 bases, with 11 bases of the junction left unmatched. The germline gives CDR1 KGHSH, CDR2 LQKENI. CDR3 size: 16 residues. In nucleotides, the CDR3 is TGTGCCAGCTCACAAACCCCGGGGACAGGGTCGTACGAGCAGTACTTC. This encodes CASSQTPGTGSYEQYF. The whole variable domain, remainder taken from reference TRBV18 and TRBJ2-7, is NAGVMQNPRHLVRRRGQEARLRCSPMKGHSHVYWYRQLPEEGLKFMVYLQKENIIDESGMPKERFSAEFPKEGPSILRIQQVVRGDSAAYFCASSQTPGTGSYEQYFGPGTRLTVT.

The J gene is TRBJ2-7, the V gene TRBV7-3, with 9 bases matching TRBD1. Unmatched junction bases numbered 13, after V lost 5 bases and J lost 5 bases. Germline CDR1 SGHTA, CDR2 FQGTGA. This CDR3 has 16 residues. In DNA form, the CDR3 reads TGTGCCAGCAGCCCGAATTCCGGGACAGGGAACAACGAGCAGTACTTC. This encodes CASSPNSGTGNNEQYF.

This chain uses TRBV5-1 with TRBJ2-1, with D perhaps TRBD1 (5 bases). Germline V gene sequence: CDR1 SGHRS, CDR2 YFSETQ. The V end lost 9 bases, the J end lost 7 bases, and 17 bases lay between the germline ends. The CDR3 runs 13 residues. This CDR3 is CANSERGNNEQFF. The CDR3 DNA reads TGCGCCAACTCCGAAAGGGGTAATAATGAGCAGTTCTTC. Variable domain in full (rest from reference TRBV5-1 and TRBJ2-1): KAGVTQTPRYLIKTRGQQVTLSCSPISGHRSVSWYQQTPGQGLQFLFEYFSETQRNKGNFPGRFSGRQFSNSRSEMNVSTLELGDSALYLCANSERGNNEQFFGPGTRLTVL.

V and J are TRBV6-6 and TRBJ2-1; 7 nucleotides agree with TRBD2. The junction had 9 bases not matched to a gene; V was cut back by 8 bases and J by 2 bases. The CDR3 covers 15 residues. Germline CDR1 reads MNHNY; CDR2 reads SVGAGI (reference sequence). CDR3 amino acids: CASSWGGRTYNEQFF. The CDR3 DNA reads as TGTGCCAGCTCCTGGGGGGGGAGAACCTACAATGAGCAGTTCTTC.

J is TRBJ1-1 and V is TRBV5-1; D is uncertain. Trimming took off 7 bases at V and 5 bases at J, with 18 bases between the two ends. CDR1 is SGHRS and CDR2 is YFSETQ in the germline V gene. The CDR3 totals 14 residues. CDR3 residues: CASSLSGLGTEAFF. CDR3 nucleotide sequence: TGCGCCAGCTCCCTAAGCGGACTGGGGACTGAAGCTTTCTTT.

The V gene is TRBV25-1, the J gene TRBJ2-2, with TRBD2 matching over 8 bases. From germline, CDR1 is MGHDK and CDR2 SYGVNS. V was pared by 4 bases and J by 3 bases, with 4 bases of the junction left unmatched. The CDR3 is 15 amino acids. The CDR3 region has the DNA TGTGCCAGCAGTGGTACTAGCGGTTACACCGGGGAGCTGTTTTTT. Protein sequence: CASSGTSGYTGELFF.

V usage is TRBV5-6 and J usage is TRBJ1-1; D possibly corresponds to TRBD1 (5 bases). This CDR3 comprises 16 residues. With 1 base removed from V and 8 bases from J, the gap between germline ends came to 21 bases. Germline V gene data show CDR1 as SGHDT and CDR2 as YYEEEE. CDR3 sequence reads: CASSLSRDLYTEEAFF. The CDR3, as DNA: TGTGCCAGCAGCTTGTCCAGGGATCTATACACTGAGGAAGCTTTCTTT.

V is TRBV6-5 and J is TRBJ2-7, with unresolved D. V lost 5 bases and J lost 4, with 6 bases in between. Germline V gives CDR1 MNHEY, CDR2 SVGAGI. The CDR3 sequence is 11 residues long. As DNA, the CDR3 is TGTGCCAGCAGTGAGGATTACGAGCAGTACTTC. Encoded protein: CASSEDYEQYF.

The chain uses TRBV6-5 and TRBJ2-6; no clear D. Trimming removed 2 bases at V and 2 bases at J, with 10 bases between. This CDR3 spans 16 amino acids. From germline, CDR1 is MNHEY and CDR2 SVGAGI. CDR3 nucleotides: TGTGCCAGCAGTTACCAGGTTTATACTGGGGCCAACGTCCTGACTTTC. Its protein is CASSYQVYTGANVLTF.

CDR3 in DNA: TGTGCCAGCTCGACGGGTAAGGTTAACCCCTACGAGCAGTACTTC. As protein: CASSTGKVNPYEQYF. V is TRBV18 and J is TRBJ2-7, with D hard to call. V dropped 6 bases and J dropped 2 bases, with 17 bases sitting between them. Germline V gene lookup returns CDR1 KGHSH and CDR2 LQKENI. The CDR3 is made up of 15 amino acids. Variable domain in full (rest from reference TRBV18 and TRBJ2-7): NAGVMQNPRHLVRRRGQEARLRCSPMKGHSHVYWYRQLPEEGLKFMVYLQKENIIDESGMPKERFSAEFPKEGPSILRIQQVVRGDSAAYFCASSTGKVNPYEQYFGPGTRLTVT.

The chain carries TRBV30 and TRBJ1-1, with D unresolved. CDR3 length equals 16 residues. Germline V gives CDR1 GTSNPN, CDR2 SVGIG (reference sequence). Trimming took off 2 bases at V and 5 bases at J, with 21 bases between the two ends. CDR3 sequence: CAWSLRSGIFGTEAFF. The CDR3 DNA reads TGTGCCTGGAGTCTAAGATCCGGGATATTTGGGACTGAAGCTTTCTTT.

CDR3 amino acids: CASINPRQVNTEAFF. CDR3 in DNA: TGTGCCAGCATAAACCCGAGACAGGTGAACACTGAAGCTTTCTTT. The chain combines TRBV19 with TRBJ1-1; possible D gene TRBD1, 6 bases. V shed 9 bases and J shed 0 bases, with 17 bases lying between them. Germline V lookup: CDR1 LNHDA, CDR2 SQIVND (reference sequence). The CDR3 is 15 amino acids. Using reference TRBV19 and TRBJ1-1 for the parts outside the CDR3, the full variable domain is DGGITQSPKYLFRKEGQNVTLSCEQNLNHDAMYWYRQDPGQGLRLIYYSQIVNDFQKGDIAEGYSVSREKKESFPLTVTSAQKNPTAFYLCASINPRQVNTEAFFGQGTRLTVV.

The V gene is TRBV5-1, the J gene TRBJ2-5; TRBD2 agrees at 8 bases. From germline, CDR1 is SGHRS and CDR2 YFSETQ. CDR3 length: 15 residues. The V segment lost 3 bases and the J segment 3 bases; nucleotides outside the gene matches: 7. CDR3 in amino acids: CASSWGLEWEETQYF. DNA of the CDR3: TGCGCCAGCAGCTGGGGACTAGAATGGGAAGAGACCCAGTACTTC.

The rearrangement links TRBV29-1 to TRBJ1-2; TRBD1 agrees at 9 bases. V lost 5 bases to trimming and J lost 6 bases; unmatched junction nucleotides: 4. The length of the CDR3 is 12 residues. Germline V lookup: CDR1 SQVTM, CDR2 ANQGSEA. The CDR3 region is CSVWDRDDGYTF. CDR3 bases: TGCAGCGTTTGGGACAGGGACGATGGCTACACCTTC.